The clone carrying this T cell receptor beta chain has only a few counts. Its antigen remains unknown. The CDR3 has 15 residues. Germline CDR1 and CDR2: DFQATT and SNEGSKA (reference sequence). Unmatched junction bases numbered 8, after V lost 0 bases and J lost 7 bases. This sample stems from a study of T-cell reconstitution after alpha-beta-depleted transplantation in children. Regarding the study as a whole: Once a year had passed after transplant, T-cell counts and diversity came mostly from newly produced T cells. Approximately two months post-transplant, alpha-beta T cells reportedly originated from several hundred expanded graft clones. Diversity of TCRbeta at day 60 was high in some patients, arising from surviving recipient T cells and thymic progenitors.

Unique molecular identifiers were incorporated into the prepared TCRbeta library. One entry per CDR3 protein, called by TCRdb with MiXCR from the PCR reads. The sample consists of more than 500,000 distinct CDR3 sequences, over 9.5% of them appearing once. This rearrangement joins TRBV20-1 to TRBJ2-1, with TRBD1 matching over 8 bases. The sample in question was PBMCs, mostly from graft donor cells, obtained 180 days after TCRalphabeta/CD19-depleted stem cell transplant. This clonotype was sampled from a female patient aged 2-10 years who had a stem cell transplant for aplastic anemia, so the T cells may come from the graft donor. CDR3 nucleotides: TGCAGTGCTAGAGATTCCGGGACAGGACTAAATGAGCAGTTCTTC. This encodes CSARDSGTGLNEQFF.